This T cell receptor beta chain is drawn from a study of blood T cell repertoires in COVID-19. Overall study: Researchers got acute and convalescent COVID-19 samples from the United States, Italy and Spain. PBMCs, B-cell-depleted T cells, or T cells provided the cDNA or gDNA that made up the material.

Original processing notes: The assay estimated nucleated cells by amplifying reference gene primers. Only in-frame clones appear in the TCRdb table, and some are missing; sequencing was by immunoSEQ multiplex PCR. That table supplies the V and J calls and clone size; D and trimming were determined from the DNA. The sample carries more than 65,000 clones, more than 75% recorded once. Germline CDR1 and CDR2: LNHDA and SQIVND (reference sequence). V was clipped by 5 bases and J by 0 bases; unmatched bases: 7. CDR3 length: 18 residues. Sequences were obtained from peripheral blood. This rearrangement joins TRBV19 to TRBJ2-2; 12 bases match TRBD2. This TCR derives from a woman of 80 years or more with acute or convalescent COVID-19. In DNA, the CDR3 is TGTGCCAGTAGTTCTCTCGGACTAGCGGGATCGAACACCGGGGAGCTGTTTTTT. Its protein product is CASSSLGLAGSNTGELFF.